This T cell receptor (beta chain) was retrieved from a study of CD8 T cells in ankylosing spondylitis. Study-level points and caveats: Disease-associated clones were reportedly significantly overrepresented in matched ankylosing spondylitis synovial fluid. Among TCR beta sequences, a motif of several highly homologous variants appeared characteristic of ankylosing spondylitis blood.

Scientists made TCR beta libraries using quantitative 5'-RACE with molecular barcodes. TCRdb re-analysed the 5' RACE reads in MiXCR, keeping a single row per CDR3 protein. The sample consists of roughly 440,000 distinct CDR3 sequences, 15% to 20% of them appearing once. Germline CDR1 reads SGHRS; CDR2 reads YFSETQ. Trimming cost V 4 bases and J 4 bases, with 19 bases left between them. This CDR3 spans 16 amino acids. A remark on this clonotype: Its target is not known.

The chain recombines TRBV5-1 with TRBJ2-3; D might be TRBD1 or TRBD2, each matching 5 bases. The specimen was blood, either unsorted or a sorted T cell fraction (not recorded which). The sequence derives from a male donor with ankylosing spondylitis. The CDR3 is CASSRVGGLGADTQYF. The CDR3, as DNA: TGCGCCAGCAGCCGGGTTGGGGGATTGGGGGCAGATACGCAGTATTTT.